This T cell receptor beta chain originates from a study of blood T cell repertoires in COVID-19. For the study at large: Samples taken during acute and convalescent COVID-19 were collected in the United States, Italy and Spain. Sample material is recorded as cDNA or gDNA derived from T cells, B-cell-depleted T cells, or PBMCs.

The table came from immunoSEQ multiplex PCR; TCRdb's copy has only in-frame clones and leaves some out. The data show around 230,000 clones, over 85% seen once. Germline CDR1 is SNHLY and CDR2 is FYNNEI. This CDR3 spans 15 amino acids. V lost 5 bases, J lost 6 bases, and 17 bases lay in between. This sequence joins TRBV2 and TRBJ1-5; D may be TRBD1 (6 bases). The sequenced material came from PBMCs or T cells enriched from blood (not recorded which). This TCR came from a woman between 25 and 40 years old with acute COVID-19. CDR3 protein: CASSLQGGSGQPQHF. Here the CDR3 DNA reads TGTGCCAGCAGTCTACAGGGAGGGTCAGGTCAGCCCCAGCATTTT. The whole variable domain, remainder taken from reference TRBV2 and TRBJ1-5, is EPEVTQTPSHQVTQMGQEVILRCVPISNHLYFYWYRQILGQKVEFLVSFYNNEISEKSEIFDDQFSVERPDGSNFTLKIRSTKLEDSAMYFCASSLQGGSGQPQHFGDGTRLSIL.